These 11 T cell receptor beta chains were all obtained from the same sample, sequenced in a study of PD-L1 blockade in urothelial cancer listed by TCRdb under 2017. Preparation of the library involved the immunoSEQ multiplex PCR assay. The immuneACCESS repertoire file appears here via TCRdb, limited to in-frame rearrangements. These files lack a portion of the clones; in checked studies, under half of the deficit traces to unresolved V genes, and the cause of the others is not known. The sample includes 45,000 to 70,000 clones, with about 85% observed a single time. The ten top clones hold around 16% of the sample. Sample time point, as interpreted from the label and publication: pretreatment peripheral blood. The sequences come from PBMCs, collected around atezolizumab (anti-PD-L1) treatment. These receptors all stem from a man in his 70s with urothelial cancer.

This chain connects TRBV7-9 to TRBJ2-7; 8 positions match TRBD1. The CDR3 runs 14 residues. Germline V CDR1 and CDR2: SEHNR, FQNEAQ (reference sequence). Germline trimming cut 3 bases from V and 6 bases from J; bases unmatched to any gene: 7. CDR3: CASSFGPGGLEQYF. CDR3 DNA sequence: TGTGCCAGCAGCTTCGGCCCAGGGGGCCTCGAGCAGTACTTC. Complete variable domain (other parts from reference TRBV7-9 and TRBJ2-7): DTGVSQNPRHKITKRGQNVTFRCDPISEHNRLYWYRQTLGQGPEFLTYFQNEAQLEKSRLLSDRFSAERPKGSFSTLEIQRTEQGDSAMYLCASSFGPGGLEQYFGPGTRLTVT.

The rearrangement links TRBV9 to TRBJ2-6; D not resolved. This CDR3 has 17 residues. V was cut by 3 bases and J by 0 bases, with 13 bases left in between. Germline loops: CDR1 SGDLS, CDR2 YYNGEE. This CDR3 reads CASSASLRSSGANVLTF. The CDR3 nucleotides are TGTGCCAGCAGCGCAAGCTTACGATCCTCTGGGGCCAACGTCCTGACTTTC.

The rearrangement joins TRBV6-5 to TRBJ1-2; TRBD1 aligns across 9 bases. Germline V gene sequence: CDR1 MNHEY, CDR2 SVGAGI. CDR3 size: 13 residues. The ends lost 4 bases at V and 8 bases at J; junction bases unmatched: 5. The CDR3 region has the DNA TGTGCCAGCAGTTGGGACAGGGCCCGCGGCTACACCTTC. Its translation is CASSWDRARGYTF.

The chain is built from TRBV9 and TRBJ2-1, with a tentative D call TRBD1 (5 bases). The length of the CDR3 is 13 residues. Germline values: CDR1 SGDLS, CDR2 YYNGEE. Trimming took off 0 bases at V and 6 bases at J, with 7 bases between the two ends. DNA of the CDR3: TGTGCCAGCAGCGTAGAGGGGCGCAATGAGCAGTTCTTC. Translation: CASSVEGRNEQFF.

This clone was seen at least ten times. The V call is TRBV27, the J call TRBJ2-7, with 9 nucleotides matching TRBD2. V lost 2 bases, J lost 5 bases, and 7 bases stayed unmatched. Germline assignment: CDR1 MNHEY and CDR2 SMNVEV (reference sequence). The CDR3 length is 15 residues. The CDR3 DNA is TGTGCCAGCAGTTTAGGTTACGGGACTAGCAACGAGCAGTACTTC. This sequence encodes CASSLGYGTSNEQYF.

The chain employs TRBV19 and TRBJ1-2; D possibly corresponds to TRBD1 (6 bases). The V end was cut by 5 bases, the J end by 2 bases, with 12 bases between. The CDR3 has 14 amino acids. CDR1 is LNHDA, CDR2 SQIVND, per germline (reference sequence). This CDR3 reads CASSPRGANYGYTF. The CDR3 DNA is TGTGCCAGTAGTCCTCGGGGGGCCAACTATGGCTACACCTTC.

The chain links TRBV19 to TRBJ1-1; D call uncertain. Per germline, CDR1 LNHDA and CDR2 SQIVND (reference sequence). The CDR3 contains 12 residues. With 10 bases removed from V and 4 bases from J, the gap between germline ends came to 13 bases. The DNA for the CDR3 is TGTGCCACGGCGTCGGAGGGCACTGAAGCTTTCTTT. It translates to CATASEGTEAFF.

This clone appeared a single time. The chain joins TRBV27 to TRBJ2-1, with 12 bases that match TRBD2. Germline V gene data show CDR1 as MNHEY and CDR2 as SMNVEV (reference sequence). V shed 7 bases, J shed 6 bases, and the junction held 10 bases outside the gene matches. The CDR3 loop spans 16 amino acids. This chain's CDR3 is CASTSTSGSRLNEQFF. The CDR3, as DNA: TGTGCCAGCACCTCGACTAGCGGGAGTCGGCTCAATGAGCAGTTCTTC.

J is TRBJ2-1 and V is TRBV28, with D perhaps matching TRBD2 (5 bases). The V and J ends lost 7 bases and 0 bases respectively, with 13 bases between them. This CDR3 is built from 15 residues. Germline V gene data show CDR1 as MDHEN and CDR2 as SYDVKM. The CDR3, as DNA: TGTGCCAGCAAAATAGCGTTAAGCTCCTACAATGAGCAGTTCTTC. This translates into CASKIALSSYNEQFF.

This clone has just a few counts. V gene TRBV5-5 combines with J gene TRBJ2-7; the D is unclear. The CDR3 is 12 residues long. Per germline, CDR1 SGHKS and CDR2 YYEKEE (reference sequence). V was shortened by 1 base and J by 2 bases, with 4 bases between the two germline ends. This CDR3 reads CASSLFAYEQYF. As DNA, the CDR3 is TGTGCCAGCAGCTTGTTCGCCTACGAGCAGTACTTC.

This chain connects TRBV11-3 to TRBJ2-5; D call uncertain. CDR1 SGHNT and CDR2 YENEEA come from the germline V gene. CDR3 length: 14 residues. V was pared by 1 base and J by 5 bases, with 11 bases between. The CDR3 here is CASSLGHSSETQYF. CDR3 DNA: TGTGCCAGCAGCTTAGGACACAGCTCGGAGACCCAGTACTTC.